Below, 14 T cell receptor beta chains from the same sample are listed, as sequenced in a study of T cell repertoires in cytomegalovirus infection. TCRdb re-analysed the reads in MiXCR, keeping a single row per CDR3 protein. The sample lists about 490,000 distinct CDR3 sequences; about 15% were seen once. Input material: CD8+ T cells from PBMCs. Receptor source: a human donor in good health (CMV status not recorded). Some clones in this sample may be carry-over from other donors' samples.

This clonotype was recorded a few times. The rearrangement links TRBV25-1 to TRBJ2-7; D gene ambiguous. The V end was cut by 1 base, the J end by 5 bases, with 12 bases between. The CDR3 spans 14 residues. Germline CDR1 and CDR2: MGHDK and SYGVNS. Here the CDR3 reads CASSEWAESDEQYF. The CDR3, as DNA: TGTGCCAGCAGTGAATGGGCAGAATCTGACGAGCAGTACTTC.

The chain recombines TRBV27 with TRBJ1-4; 8 bases match TRBD1. CDR1 and CDR2 from the germline V gene are MNHEY and SMNVEV (reference sequence). This CDR3 region has 16 residues. V was clipped by 2 bases and J by 6 bases; unmatched bases: 8. The CDR3 spells CASSLPPGQGDEKLFF. The CDR3, as DNA: TGTGCCAGCAGTTTACCTCCCGGACAGGGTGATGAAAAACTGTTTTTT.

This clonotype was seen many times. This rearrangement joins TRBV7-9 to TRBJ2-3, with D perhaps TRBD1 (7 bases). The ends were cut back, 4 bases at V and 1 base at J, with 36 bases in the middle. Per germline, CDR1 SEHNR and CDR2 FQNEAQ (reference sequence). The CDR3 contains 23 residues. CDR3 region: CASSSLLTGPSDREHLGTDTQYF. The CDR3 DNA sequence: TGTGCCAGCAGCTCCCTCCTGACAGGGCCTAGTGACCGGGAGCACCTCGGCACAGATACGCAGTATTTT.

This clonotype was seen ten or more times. V gene TRBV19 combines with J gene TRBJ1-2; possibly TRBD1 for D (5 bases). CDR3 length: 15 amino acids. Germline V CDR1 and CDR2: LNHDA, SQIVND (reference sequence). The V end was cut by 9 bases, the J end by 4 bases, with 21 bases between. CDR3 in amino acids: CASHYLDSLSYGYTF. CDR3 DNA: TGTGCCAGCCATTACCTCGACAGCTTATCCTATGGCTACACCTTC.

This chain's CDR3 is CASSPLGGVTYNSPLHF. CDR3 DNA sequence: TGTGCCAGCAGCCCCCTCGGAGGGGTCACCTATAATTCACCCCTCCACTTT. The genes are TRBV5-6 and TRBJ1-6; D is perhaps TRBD1 (5 bases). Germline CDR1 and CDR2: SGHDT and YYEEEE. Deletions cut 4 bases from V and 2 bases from J, with 16 bases between. This CDR3 has 17 residues.

The chain employs TRBV19 and TRBJ1-1, with 7 nucleotides matching TRBD1. Per germline, CDR1 LNHDA and CDR2 SQIVND (reference sequence). The CDR3 consists of 15 residues. The ends lost 5 bases at V and 4 bases at J; junction bases unmatched: 10. As DNA, the CDR3 is TGTGCCAGTAGTCCTCGACAGGGACTCCCCACTGAAGCTTTCTTT. It specifies CASSPRQGLPTEAFF.

The chain joins TRBV5-8 to TRBJ2-4; 9 nucleotides agree with TRBD1. The length of the CDR3 is 12 residues. Germline CDR1 and CDR2: SGHTS and YDEGEE. After removal of 4 bases from V and 16 bases from J, the junction contained 9 bases not matched to a gene. CDR3 sequence (DNA): TGTGCCAGCAGCGCGCCGGGACAGGGTTATTACTTC. This sequence encodes CASSAPGQGYYF.

The J gene is TRBJ1-2, the V gene TRBV12-3 or TRBV12-4; D unresolved. This CDR3 has 10 residues. The V end was cut by 3 bases, the J end by 11 bases, with 7 bases between. The CDR3 region is CASSFPGYTF. The CDR3 DNA follows: TGTGCCAGCAGTTTCCCCGGGTACACCTTC.

This clonotype was seen just once. Lacking the conserved final phenylalanine or tryptophan, this CDR3 likely reflects a read error. The chain uses TRBV29-1 and TRBJ2-1, with TRBD2 identical over 10 bases. Germline loops: CDR1 SQVTM, CDR2 ANQGSEA. Losses at the gene ends were 6 bases for V and 10 bases for J; bases not matched to a gene: 12. The CDR3 has 14 amino acids. CDR3 amino acids: CSVPAGTSVREQFL. DNA of the CDR3: TGCAGCGTGCCCGCCGGGACTAGCGTCCGCGAGCAGTTCTTA.

This clonotype was recorded many times. This chain connects TRBV27 to TRBJ2-5; possible D gene TRBD2, 6 bases. Germline values: CDR1 MNHEY, CDR2 SMNVEV (reference sequence). This CDR3 spans 13 amino acids. V was shortened by 5 bases and J by 5 bases, with 12 bases between the two germline ends. The CDR3 DNA is TGTGCCAGCAGTCCCGGGACTGGTGAGACCCAGTACTTC. Translated, it gives CASSPGTGETQYF.

There are many counts of this clonotype. The chain combines TRBV20-1 with TRBJ2-1; 14 bases agree with TRBD2. The CDR3 spans 15 residues. Germline CDR1 is DFQATT and CDR2 is SNEGSKA (reference sequence). The V gene end was trimmed by 3 bases and the J gene end by 5 bases; junction bases not matched to a gene: 3. The CDR3 coding sequence is TGCAGTGCTAGGGGACTAGCGGGAGTGGACAATGAGCAGTTCTTC. Translated: CSARGLAGVDNEQFF.

V and J are TRBV12-5 and TRBJ2-2; no clear D gene. This CDR3 comprises 16 residues. V lost 3 bases, J lost 1 base, and 12 bases lay in between. Germline V lookup: CDR1 LGHNT, CDR2 FRNRAP. CDR3 sequence reads: CASGLWSRMNTGELFF. CDR3 DNA: TGTGCTAGTGGTTTATGGTCGCGGATGAACACCGGGGAGCTGTTTTTT.

This clonotype showed up just a few times. This rearrangement joins TRBV9 to TRBJ1-2; unclear D gene. The V and J ends lost 6 bases and 13 bases respectively, with 7 bases between them. The CDR3 spans 8 residues. The germline V gene has CDR1 SGDLS and CDR2 YYNGEE. The CDR3 loop is CASNPGTF. In DNA, the CDR3 is TGTGCCAGCAACCCAGGCACCTTC.

The rearrangement links TRBV9 to TRBJ1-2; no definite D call. This CDR3 contains 15 residues. Germline V gene sequence: CDR1 SGDLS, CDR2 YYNGEE. Between the trimmed V and J ends, which lost 0 bases and 8 bases, there was a span of 17 bases. The CDR3 protein is CASSVADRGGKGYTF. DNA of the CDR3: TGTGCCAGCAGCGTAGCCGACCGCGGCGGGAAAGGCTACACCTTC.